Listed here are 21 T cell receptor beta chains from one sample, sequenced in a study of blood T cell repertoires in COVID-19. Generated by immunoSEQ multiplex PCR, the TCRdb table keeps only in-frame clones and is missing some. The sample yields around 330,000 clones, more than 75% seen once. Sample: peripheral blood. The receptors stem from a woman in her forties or fifties with active or convalescent COVID-19.

The rearrangement uses TRBV3-1 (or the pseudogene TRBV3-2) and TRBJ2-7; 9 bases are shared with TRBD2. Germline V gene sequence: CDR1 LGHDT, CDR2 YNNKEL (reference sequence). This CDR3 is 17 amino acids long. J gave up 9 bases and V 0 bases, and 15 bases lay outside the gene matches. The CDR3 loop reads CASSQDRASGAGVGQYF. The CDR3 coding sequence is TGTGCCAGCAGCCAAGATCGGGCTAGCGGGGCCGGTGTGGGGCAGTACTTC.

The V gene is TRBV27, the J gene TRBJ1-2; TRBD1 aligns across 11 bases. The CDR3 is 17 residues long. The germline gives CDR1 MNHEY, CDR2 SMNVEV (reference sequence). Germline trimming cut 2 bases from V and 0 bases from J; bases unmatched to any gene: 5. DNA of the CDR3: TGTGCCAGCAGTTTACGGACAGGGGGCCCGACTAACTATGGCTACACCTTC. Translated, it gives CASSLRTGGPTNYGYTF.

The CDR3 reads CASSLLTGDSPLHF. In nucleotides, the CDR3 is TGTGCCAGCAGTTTATTGACAGGGGACTCACCCCTCCACTTT. The V and J genes are TRBV27 and TRBJ1-6; 8 bases are a match to TRBD1. V was clipped by 1 base and J by 10 bases; unmatched bases: 3. The CDR3 extends over 14 amino acids. In germline, CDR1 is MNHEY, CDR2 SMNVEV (reference sequence).

The chain combines TRBV30 with TRBJ1-1; D not resolved. In germline, CDR1 is GTSNPN, CDR2 SVGIG (reference sequence). The CDR3 sequence is 14 residues long. V shed 0 bases and J shed 4 bases, with 12 bases lying between them. For the CDR3, the DNA is TGTGCCTGGAGTGTTGGTCCGGTGGTCACTGAAGCTTTCTTT. Translated: CAWSVGPVVTEAFF.

The chain joins TRBV7-2 to TRBJ2-4, with 12 bases fitting TRBD2. CDR3 size: 18 residues. Germline-derived CDR1 and CDR2 are SGHTA and FQGNSA. V trimming: 2 bases; J trimming: 3 bases; junction bases outside the gene matches: 8. CDR3 sequence (DNA): TGTGCCAGCAGCTTACTAGCGGGAGGGAGGGGGGACAAAAACATTCAGTACTTC. This encodes CASSLLAGGRGDKNIQYF.

V and J are TRBV7-8 and TRBJ1-2; a possible D gene is TRBD1 (5 bases). The germline V gene encodes CDR1 SGHVS and CDR2 FQNEAQ. This CDR3 comprises 14 residues. The ends were cut back, 1 base at V and 4 bases at J, with 10 bases in the middle. CDR3 DNA sequence: TGTGCCAGCAGCTTAGAGACAGATTCCTATGGCTACACCTTC. This gives the protein CASSLETDSYGYTF.

The chain combines TRBV7-9 with TRBJ2-3, with D unclear. Between the trimmed V and J ends, which lost 5 bases and 5 bases, there was a span of 8 bases. Germline V gene sequence: CDR1 SEHNR, CDR2 FQNEAQ (reference sequence). CDR3 length: 12 amino acids. CDR3 sequence reads: CASSPSGDTQYF. Written as DNA, the CDR3 is TGTGCCAGCAGCCCGTCCGGAGATACGCAGTATTTT.

V is TRBV6-6 and J is TRBJ2-7, with TRBD1 matching 10 bases. The germline CDR1 and CDR2 sequences are MNHNY and SVGAGI (reference sequence). V gave up 2 bases and J gave up 0 bases; unmatched junction bases: 4. The CDR3 consists of 16 residues. The CDR3 nucleotides are TGTGCCAGCAGTTACGGGACAGGGGTTATCTCCTACGAGCAGTACTTC. Protein: CASSYGTGVISYEQYF.

The rearrangement links TRBV7-2 to TRBJ1-2; TRBD1 might be the D (5 bases). Germline CDR1 and CDR2: SGHTA and FQGNSA. The V gene lost 0 bases and the J gene lost 5 bases, with 22 bases spanning the gap. The CDR3 runs 18 residues. In nucleotides, the CDR3 is TGTGCCAGCAGCTTAGCTGATAACAGGACACCACGGGTGTATGGCTACACCTTC. Translation gives CASSLADNRTPRVYGYTF.

This clone has a single count. This sequence joins TRBV4-1 and TRBJ1-2; D is ambiguous. There are 15 residues in the CDR3. V was trimmed by 1 base and J by 0 bases, leaving 9 bases between them. Per germline, CDR1 MGHRA and CDR2 YSYEKL. In DNA form, the CDR3 reads TGCGCCAGCAGCCAAGTTACCCAGGCTAACTATGGCTACACCTTC. Translated, it gives CASSQVTQANYGYTF.

The chain uses TRBV19 and TRBJ1-5; weak D call: TRBD1 (5 bases). The V gene's germline CDR1 is LNHDA and CDR2 SQIVND (reference sequence). CDR3 length: 14 amino acids. Trimming took off 1 base at V and 5 bases at J, with 9 bases between the two ends. The CDR3: CASSIAGIDQPQHF. The CDR3, as DNA: TGTGCCAGTAGTATAGCAGGGATAGATCAGCCCCAGCATTTT.

V gene TRBV28 combines with J gene TRBJ1-6, with D perhaps matching TRBD1 (5 bases). Germline loops: CDR1 MDHEN, CDR2 SYDVKM. This CDR3 is built from 15 residues. V gave up 6 bases and J gave up 0 bases, with 9 bases separating them. The CDR3 loop is CASSQGSSYNSPLHF. CDR3 DNA sequence: TGTGCCAGCAGCCAGGGTAGCTCCTATAATTCACCCCTCCACTTT.

The chain carries TRBV12-3 or TRBV12-4 and TRBJ1-5, with a weak D call TRBD1 (5 bases). The CDR3 is made up of 13 amino acids. V gave up 5 bases and J gave up 9 bases, with 14 bases separating them. The CDR3 is CASSPRQNPPQHF. The CDR3, as DNA: TGTGCCAGCAGTCCAAGACAGAACCCGCCCCAGCATTTT.

V and J are TRBV5-4 and TRBJ2-2; 12 bases map to TRBD2. The CDR3 sequence is 16 residues long. Trimming cost V 0 bases and J 5 bases; bases outside gene matches: 2. Germline V gene sequence: CDR1 SGHNT, CDR2 YYREEE (reference sequence). CDR3 DNA sequence: TGTGCCAGCAGCTTGGGACTAGCGGGAGATACCGGGGAGCTGTTTTTT. This gives the protein CASSLGLAGDTGELFF.

This clone was picked up a small number of times. The chain recombines TRBV27 with TRBJ2-3, with D maybe TRBD2 (6 bases). The CDR3 has 14 residues. CDR1 and CDR2 from the germline V gene are MNHEY and SMNVEV (reference sequence). The V end lost 2 bases, the J end lost 4 bases, and 10 bases lay between the germline ends. CDR3 sequence reads: CASSLNGGADTQYF. CDR3 DNA sequence: TGTGCCAGCAGTTTAAACGGAGGGGCAGATACGCAGTATTTT.

The chain carries TRBV27 and TRBJ1-2, with D possibly being TRBD1 (6 bases). Trimming removed 6 bases at V and 5 bases at J, with 13 bases between. From germline, CDR1 is MNHEY and CDR2 SMNVEV (reference sequence). The CDR3 spans 13 residues. The CDR3 is CASRGTRGYGYTF. CDR3 in DNA: TGTGCCAGCAGAGGAACCAGGGGATATGGCTACACCTTC.

The rearrangement uses TRBV20-1 and TRBJ2-1, with TRBD2 matching 8 bases. J gave up 5 bases and V 3 bases, and 6 bases lay outside the gene matches. CDR1 is DFQATT and CDR2 is SNEGSKA in the germline V gene (reference sequence). The CDR3 extends over 14 amino acids. The CDR3 coding sequence is TGCAGTGCTAGTAAACCGGGACTAGACAATGAGCAGTTCTTC. Residues: CSASKPGLDNEQFF.

V usage is TRBV28 and J usage is TRBJ1-1; TRBD1 is a possible D gene (6 bases). V was pared by 8 bases and J by 8 bases, with 15 bases between. The CDR3 is made up of 12 amino acids. The germline V gene has CDR1 MDHEN and CDR2 SYDVKM. The CDR3 loop reads CASSRGISEAFF. DNA for the CDR3: TGTGCCAGCTCGAGGGGGATATCAGAAGCTTTCTTT.

This rearrangement joins TRBV3-1 (or the pseudogene TRBV3-2) to TRBJ1-1; a weak D match, TRBD1 (5 bases). The CDR3 totals 17 residues. Deletions cut 4 bases from V and 0 bases from J, with 18 bases between. The germline gives CDR1 LGHDT, CDR2 YNNKEL (reference sequence). The CDR3 nucleotides are TGTGCCAGCAGCCTTCGTCTTGACAGCGTCATGAACACTGAAGCTTTCTTT. This sequence encodes CASSLRLDSVMNTEAFF.

CDR3 bases: TGCGCCAGCAGCTTGGAGCTGGAGGACACTGAAGCTTTCTTT. This encodes CASSLELEDTEAFF. The rearrangement joins TRBV5-1 to TRBJ1-1; D uncertain. The germline gives CDR1 SGHRS, CDR2 YFSETQ. The CDR3 totals 14 residues. V was shortened by 0 bases and J by 3 bases, with 9 bases between the two germline ends.

The rearrangement uses TRBV7-9 and TRBJ2-1, with 9 bases aligning to TRBD2. Per germline, CDR1 SEHNR and CDR2 FQNEAQ (reference sequence). V shed 11 bases, J shed 7 bases, and the junction held 9 bases outside the gene matches. This CDR3 region has 13 residues. The CDR3 bases are TGTGCCGCCGGCGGGAGGGCCCTAAATGAGCAGTTCTTC. It encodes CAAGGRALNEQFF.